Sequencing of this T cell receptor beta chain was carried out in a study of cytomegalovirus exposure and HLA in healthy donors. Whole-study results and caveats: A later analysis, which compared TCR beta chains of equal frequency, found the HLA-associated ones more clonally expanded. Later on, analysis showed that most CMV-associated TCR beta chains appeared to be HLA-restricted. Rates of TCR association differed by HLA locus in a later analysis, with DRB1 highest and HLA-C lowest.

V lost 2 bases, J lost 4 bases, and 4 bases stayed unmatched. This CDR3 contains 15 residues. Germline-derived CDR1 and CDR2 are SGHRS and YFSETQ. Primers for the PCR totalled 60 Vbeta and 13 Jbeta. Here immunoSEQ multiplex PCR was the method, and the copy in TCRdb shows in-frame clones only, minus some. This sample has tens of thousands of clones; more than 65% occur once, and the top ten carry approximately 8.9%. This clone has a handful of counts. The antigen is undetermined. The sample taken for sequencing was PBMCs. J is TRBJ2-5 and V is TRBV5-1; 11 nucleotides align to TRBD1. The source is a man between 60 and 70 years old in good health and CMV-seronegative. CDR3 DNA sequence: TGCGCCAGCAGCTTAGGGACAGGGGGACGAGAGACCCAGTACTTC. Residues: CASSLGTGGRETQYF.